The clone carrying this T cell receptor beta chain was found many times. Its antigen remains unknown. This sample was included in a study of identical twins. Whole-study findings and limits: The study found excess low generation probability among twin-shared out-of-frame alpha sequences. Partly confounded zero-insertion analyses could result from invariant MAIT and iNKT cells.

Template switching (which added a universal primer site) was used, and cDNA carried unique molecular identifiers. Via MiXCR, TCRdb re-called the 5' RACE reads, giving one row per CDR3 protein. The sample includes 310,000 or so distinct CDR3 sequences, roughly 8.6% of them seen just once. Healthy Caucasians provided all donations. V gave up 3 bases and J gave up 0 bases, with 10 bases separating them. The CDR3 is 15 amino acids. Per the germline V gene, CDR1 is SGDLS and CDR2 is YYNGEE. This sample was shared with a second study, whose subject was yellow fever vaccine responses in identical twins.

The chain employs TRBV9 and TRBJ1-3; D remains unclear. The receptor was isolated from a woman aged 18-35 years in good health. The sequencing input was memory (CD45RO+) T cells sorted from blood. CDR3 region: CASSATLSSGNTIYF. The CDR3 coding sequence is TGTGCCAGCAGCGCCACCTTAAGCTCTGGAAACACCATATATTTT.